This T cell receptor (beta chain) was sequenced during a study of beta chain features in type 1 diabetes. Turning to this clone: Its target is unknown.

The CDR3 has 12 residues. Losses at the gene ends were 8 bases for V and 6 bases for J; bases not matched to a gene: 1. Germline-derived CDR1 and CDR2 are SNHLY and FYNNEI. Study outcomes and limitations: When Type 1 diabetes patients were examined, their TCRB CDR3s proved moderately but significantly shorter in all four CD4+ subsets. A definitive answer on HLA type influencing TCRB rearrangement was not reached here.

Sequenced material consisted of expressed TCRB transcripts (all of the isolated RNA was reverse transcribed). The read count averaged around 3.5 million across naive, central memory and regulatory T cell samples. Assay used: immunoSEQ multiplex PCR; TCRdb lists only in-frame clones, some missing. This sample has about 160,000 clones; roughly 9% occur once, and the top ten carry 2% to 3%. The chain has TRBV2 and TRBJ2-1; the match to TRBD2 covers 10 bases. The sequence was collected from a woman between 18 and 29 years old in good health. Sequencing used central memory CD4+ T cells from blood. CDR3 residues: CASQREGNEQFF. CDR3 DNA sequence: TGTGCCAGCCAGCGGGAGGGCAATGAGCAGTTCTTC.